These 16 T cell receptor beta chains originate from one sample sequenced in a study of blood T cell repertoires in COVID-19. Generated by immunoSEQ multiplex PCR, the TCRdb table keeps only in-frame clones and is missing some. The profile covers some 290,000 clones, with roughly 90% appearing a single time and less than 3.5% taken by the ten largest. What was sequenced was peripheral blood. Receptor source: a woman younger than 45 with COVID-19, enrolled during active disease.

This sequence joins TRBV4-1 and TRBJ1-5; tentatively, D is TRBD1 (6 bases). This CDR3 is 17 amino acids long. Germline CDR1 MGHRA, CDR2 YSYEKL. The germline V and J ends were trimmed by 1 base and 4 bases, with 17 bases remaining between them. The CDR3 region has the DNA TGCGCCAGCAGCCAAGTACGCGGGAGGCAGGGGAATCAGCCCCAGCATTTT. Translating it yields CASSQVRGRQGNQPQHF.

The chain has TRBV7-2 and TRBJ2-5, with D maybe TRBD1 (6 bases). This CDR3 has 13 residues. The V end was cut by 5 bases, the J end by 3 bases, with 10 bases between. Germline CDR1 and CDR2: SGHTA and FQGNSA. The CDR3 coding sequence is TGTGCCAGCAGCCCCCGGGACAAAGAGACCCAGTACTTC. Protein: CASSPRDKETQYF.

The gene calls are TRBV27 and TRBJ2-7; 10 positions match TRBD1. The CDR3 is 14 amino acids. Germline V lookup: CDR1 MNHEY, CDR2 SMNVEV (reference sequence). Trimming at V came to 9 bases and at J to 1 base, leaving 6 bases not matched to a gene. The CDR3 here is CASGRDRGSYEQYF. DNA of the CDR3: TGTGCCAGTGGAAGGGACAGGGGTTCCTACGAGCAGTACTTC.

DNA for the CDR3: TGCAGTGCTAGTTCGCTAGCGGGCCCCAGCCATGAGCAGTTCTTC. Encoded protein: CSASSLAGPSHEQFF. The chain joins TRBV20-1 to TRBJ2-1, with 8 nucleotides matching TRBD2. The CDR3 is 15 amino acids. The V gene end was trimmed by 3 bases and the J gene end by 8 bases; junction bases not matched to a gene: 12. Germline values: CDR1 DFQATT, CDR2 SNEGSKA (reference sequence).

As DNA, the CDR3 is TGCAGCGTCCGGCAGGGGGGCTACGAGCAGTACTTC. It codes for CSVRQGGYEQYF. This chain uses TRBV29-1 with TRBJ2-7, with a possible D match to TRBD1 (7 bases). V lost 6 bases and J lost 3, with 12 bases in between. The length of the CDR3 is 12 residues. Germline V gives CDR1 SQVTM, CDR2 ANQGSEA.

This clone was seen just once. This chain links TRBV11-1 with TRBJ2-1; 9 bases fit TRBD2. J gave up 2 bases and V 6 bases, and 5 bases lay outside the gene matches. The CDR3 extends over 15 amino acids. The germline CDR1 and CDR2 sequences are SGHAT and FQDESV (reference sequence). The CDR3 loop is CASSLSGSPYNEQFF. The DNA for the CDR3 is TGTGCCAGCAGTCTTAGCGGGAGCCCCTACAATGAGCAGTTCTTC.

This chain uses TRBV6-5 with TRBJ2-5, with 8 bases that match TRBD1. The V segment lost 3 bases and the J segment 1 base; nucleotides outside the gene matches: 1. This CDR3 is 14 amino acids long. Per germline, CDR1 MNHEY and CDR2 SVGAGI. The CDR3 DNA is TGTGCCAGCAGTTATGACAGGGGCCAAGAGACCCAGTACTTC. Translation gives CASSYDRGQETQYF.

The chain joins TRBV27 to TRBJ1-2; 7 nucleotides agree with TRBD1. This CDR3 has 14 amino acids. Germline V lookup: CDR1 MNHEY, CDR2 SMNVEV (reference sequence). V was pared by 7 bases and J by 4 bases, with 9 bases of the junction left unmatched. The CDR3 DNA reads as TGTGCCAGCAAACCCCGGACAGGACCCTATGGCTACACCTTC. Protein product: CASKPRTGPYGYTF.

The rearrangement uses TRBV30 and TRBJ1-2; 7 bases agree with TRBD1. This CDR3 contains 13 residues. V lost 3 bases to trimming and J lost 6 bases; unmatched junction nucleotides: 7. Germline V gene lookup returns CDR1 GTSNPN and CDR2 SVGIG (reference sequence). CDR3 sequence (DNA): TGTGCCTGGAGAGAAGGGGGCGAAGATGGCTACACCTTC. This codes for CAWREGGEDGYTF.

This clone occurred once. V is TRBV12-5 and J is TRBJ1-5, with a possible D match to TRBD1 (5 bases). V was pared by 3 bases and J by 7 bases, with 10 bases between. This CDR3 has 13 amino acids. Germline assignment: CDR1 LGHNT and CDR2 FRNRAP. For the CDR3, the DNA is TGTGCTAGTGGTTTATGGGGCGCCCAGCCCCAGCATTTT. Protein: CASGLWGAQPQHF.

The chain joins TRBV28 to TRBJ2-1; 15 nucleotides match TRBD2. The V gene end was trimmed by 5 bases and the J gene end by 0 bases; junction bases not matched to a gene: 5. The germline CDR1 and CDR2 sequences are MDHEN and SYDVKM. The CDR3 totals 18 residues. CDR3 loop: CASSQLGLAGGSYNEQFF. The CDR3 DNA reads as TGTGCCAGCAGTCAATTGGGACTAGCGGGAGGCTCCTACAATGAGCAGTTCTTC.

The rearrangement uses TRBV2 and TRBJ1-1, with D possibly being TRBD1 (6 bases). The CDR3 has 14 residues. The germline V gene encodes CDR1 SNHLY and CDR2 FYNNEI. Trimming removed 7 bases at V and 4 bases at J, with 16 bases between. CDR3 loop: CASTSQGGSTEAFF. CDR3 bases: TGTGCCAGCACCTCACAGGGAGGGAGCACTGAAGCTTTCTTT.

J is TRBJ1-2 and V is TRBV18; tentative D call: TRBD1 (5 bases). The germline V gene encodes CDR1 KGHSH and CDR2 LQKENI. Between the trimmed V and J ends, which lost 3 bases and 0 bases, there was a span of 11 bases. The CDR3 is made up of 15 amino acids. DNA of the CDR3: TGTGCCAGCTCACCCGGCAGGGAAACTAACTATGGCTACACCTTC. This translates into CASSPGRETNYGYTF.

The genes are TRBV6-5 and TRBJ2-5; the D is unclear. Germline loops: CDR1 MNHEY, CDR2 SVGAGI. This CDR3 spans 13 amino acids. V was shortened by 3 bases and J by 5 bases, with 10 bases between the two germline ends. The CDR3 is CASSYLAAETQYF. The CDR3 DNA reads TGTGCCAGCAGTTATTTGGCGGCGGAGACCCAGTACTTC.

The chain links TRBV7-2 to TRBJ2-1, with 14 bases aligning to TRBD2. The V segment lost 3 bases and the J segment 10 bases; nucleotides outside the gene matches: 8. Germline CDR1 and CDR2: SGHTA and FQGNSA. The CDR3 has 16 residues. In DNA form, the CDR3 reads TGTGCCAGCAGCTTGCGACTAGCGGGAGGGCCAGGGGAGCAGTTCTTC. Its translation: CASSLRLAGGPGEQFF.

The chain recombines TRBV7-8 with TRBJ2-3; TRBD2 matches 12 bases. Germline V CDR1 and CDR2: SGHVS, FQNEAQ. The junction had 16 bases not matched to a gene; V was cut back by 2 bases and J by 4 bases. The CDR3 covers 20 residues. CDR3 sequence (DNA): TGTGCCAGCAGCTTACTCCTAGCGGGAGGGCCCAAGAAACAGTCAGATACGCAGTATTTT. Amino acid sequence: CASSLLLAGGPKKQSDTQYF.